The 2 T cell receptor beta chains reported below all come from one sample, sequenced in a study of blood T cell repertoires in COVID-19. Produced via immunoSEQ multiplex PCR; TCRdb's table is partial and in-frame only. This table holds around 54,000 clones, 80% to 90% found once. Sample: peripheral blood. The receptors stem from a woman between 55 and 75 years old with acute or convalescent COVID-19.

This clone came up many times. The genes are TRBV4-1 and TRBJ1-2; 8 bases line up with TRBD1. Germline values: CDR1 MGHRA, CDR2 YSYEKL. This CDR3 is 21 amino acids long. V lost 2 bases to trimming and J lost 0 bases; unmatched junction nucleotides: 20. In DNA, the CDR3 is TGCGCCAGCAGCCAACTAAGGCCATGGACAGGGCGAGGGCCAGCTAACTATGGCTACACCTTC. As protein: CASSQLRPWTGRGPANYGYTF.

J is TRBJ1-1 and V is TRBV19; tentatively, D is TRBD1 (5 bases). The germline V gene has CDR1 LNHDA and CDR2 SQIVND (reference sequence). The CDR3 totals 16 residues. V was pared by 3 bases and J by 0 bases, with 14 bases between. In nucleotides, the CDR3 is TGTGCCAGTAGTATTGGGGCAGGGCGGATGAACACTGAAGCTTTCTTT. Protein sequence: CASSIGAGRMNTEAFF.